Listed below are T cell receptor beta chains from one sample, sequenced in a study of T cell responses to AZD1222 COVID-19 vaccine. This table comes from immunoSEQ multiplex PCR, and its TCRdb copy is limited to in-frame clones, with some not included. This sample has roughly 70,000 clones; about 85% occur once, and the top ten carry roughly 1.2%. Sequencing used peripheral blood, obtained 28 days after the second AZD1222 dose. The source is an adult who received the AZD1222 COVID-19 vaccine. Both conserved end residues are part of each CDR3. The D gene is left open where the match is weak. The size field is filled for only some rows; it gives once, few, many or a size class.

TRBJ2-6,NA,NA,18,TRBV6-1,CASSETGALFSGANVLTF,TGTGCCAGCAGTGAAACGGGGGCCCTTTTCTCTGGGGCCAACGTCCTGACTTTC
TRBJ2-3,TRBD2,NA,15,TRBV7-6,CASSLASGSTDTQYF,TGTGCCAGCAGCTTAGCTAGCGGGAGTACAGATACGCAGTATTTT
TRBJ1-5,TRBD1,once,13,TRBV6-4,CASSLTGNQPQHF,TGTGCCAGCAGTCTGACAGGGAATCAGCCCCAGCATTTT
TRBJ2-7,NA,NA,10,TRBV11-2,CASSHYEQYF,TGTGCCAGCAGCCACTACGAGCAGTACTTC
TRBJ1-5,NA,NA,15,TRBV21-1,CASSKRCGPYQPQHF,TGTGCCAGCAGCAAGCGTTGTGGGCCATATCAGCCCCAGCATTTT
TRBJ2-5,NA,NA,15,TRBV30,CAWSRGDMDFETQYF,TGTGCCTGGAGCAGGGGGGACATGGACTTTGAGACCCAGTACTTC
TRBJ1-1,NA,NA,13,TRBV5-1,CASNPDLNTEAFF,TGCGCCAGCAACCCCGACCTGAACACTGAAGCTTTCTTT
TRBJ1-1,NA,few,13,TRBV9,CASSVDPGSGAFF,TGTGCCAGCAGCGTAGATCCCGGGTCTGGAGCTTTCTTT
TRBJ2-7,NA,NA,11,TRBV10-3,CAISGSDEQYF,TGTGCCATCAGTGGGAGCGACGAGCAGTACTTC
TRBJ1-2,TRBD1,NA,15,TRBV3-1/TRBV3-2,CASSLGDRGVGGYTF,TGTGCCAGCAGCCTGGGAGACAGGGGGGTCGGTGGCTACACCTTC
TRBJ1-2,TRBD1,NA,15,TRBV9,CASSVGGDSQAAEHF,TGTGCCAGCAGCGTAGGGGGGGACAGTCAGGCTGCAGAACACTTC
TRBJ1-2,NA,NA,13,TRBV6-4,CASSDQPNYGYTF,TGTGCCAGCAGTGACCAGCCTAACTATGGCTACACCTTC
TRBJ2-7,NA,NA,13,TRBV6-5,CASTDGSSYEQYF,TGTGCCAGCACCGACGGGAGCTCCTACGAGCAGTACTTC
TRBJ1-2,TRBD1,NA,17,TRBV18,CASSPGTGDYTRYGYTF,TGTGCCAGCTCACCGGGGACAGGGGACTATACCCGCTATGGCTACACCTTC
TRBJ2-3,NA,NA,15,TRBV4-1,CASSPRLVGEDTQYF,TGCGCCAGCAGCCCCCGGCTAGTCGGGGAGGATACGCAGTATTTT
TRBJ1-3,NA,NA,18,TRBV6-1,CASSALTTGIISGNTIYF,TGTGCCAGCAGTGCGCTTACCACAGGGATTATTTCAGGAAACACCATATATTTT
TRBJ2-7,NA,NA,18,TRBV18,CASSPRNNGKLVSYEQYF,TGTGCCAGCTCACCAAGGAATAACGGGAAGCTAGTCTCCTACGAGCAGTACTTC
TRBJ1-2,NA,NA,13,TRBV19,CASTRDNNYGYTF,TGTGCCAGCACCCGGGACAACAACTATGGCTACACCTTC
TRBJ1-5,NA,NA,14,TRBV19,CASSRQNSNQPQHF,TGTGCCAGTAGTAGGCAGAATAGCAATCAGCCCCAGCATTTT
TRBJ2-3,TRBD2,NA,16,TRBV5-1,CASTRQSGAGTDTQYF,TGCGCCAGCACCCGGCAAAGCGGGGCAGGCACAGATACGCAGTATTTT
TRBJ2-7,NA,NA,12,TRBV27,CASSFRAKEQYF,TGTGCCAGCAGTTTCAGGGCTAAGGAGCAGTACTTC
TRBJ2-1,NA,NA,12,TRBV4-3,CASSQTTYEQFF,TGCGCCAGCAGCCAGACGACTTATGAGCAGTTCTTC
TRBJ2-1,TRBD2,NA,20,TRBV14,CASSQVGSGRATIAYNEQFF,TGTGCCAGCAGCCAAGTAGGTAGCGGGAGGGCCACCATCGCCTACAATGAGCAGTTCTTC
TRBJ2-2,NA,once,15,TRBV7-3,CASSPLPLNTGELFF,TGTGCCAGCAGCCCCCTGCCACTGAACACCGGGGAGCTGTTTTTT
TRBJ2-2,TRBD2,NA,19,TRBV6-1,CASSEGDGLAGVWTGELFF,TGTGCCAGCAGTGAAGGGGATGGACTAGCGGGAGTATGGACCGGGGAGCTGTTTTTT
TRBJ1-5,TRBD1,NA,15,TRBV12-5,CASGLGQGSNQPQHF,TGTGCTAGTGGTTTGGGACAGGGAAGCAATCAGCCCCAGCATTTT
TRBJ1-1,NA,NA,15,TRBV6-5,CASSPGTSQSTEAFF,TGTGCCAGCAGTCCGGGGACATCGCAGAGCACTGAAGCTTTCTTT
TRBJ2-5,NA,once,13,TRBV15,CATSRDFQETQYF,TGTGCCACCAGCAGAGACTTCCAAGAGACCCAGTACTTC
TRBJ1-2,NA,few,13,TRBV7-8,CASSLDQEYGYTF,TGTGCCAGCAGCTTAGACCAGGAGTATGGCTACACCTTC
TRBJ2-7,TRBD2,NA,13,TRBV6-5,CASTRLAGDEQYF,TGTGCCAGCACCCGACTAGCGGGAGACGAGCAGTACTTC
TRBJ2-2,TRBD1,few,17,TRBV5-1,CASSLDRDRGGTGELFF,TGCGCCAGCAGCTTAGACCGGGACAGGGGCGGTACCGGGGAGCTGTTTTTT
TRBJ1-4,NA,once,13,TRBV10-3,CAISEGGWEKLFF,TGTGCCATCAGTGAGGGAGGATGGGAAAAACTGTTTTTT
TRBJ1-3,NA,NA,14,TRBV6-5,CASSNGTPVPTIYF,TGTGCCAGCAGTAATGGGACTCCTGTCCCCACCATATATTTT
TRBJ1-6,NA,NA,16,TRBV7-3,CASSLTSQGYNSPLHF,TGTGCCAGCAGCTTAACGTCCCAGGGTTATAATTCACCCCTCCACTTT
TRBJ1-3,NA,NA,15,TRBV6-5,CASASDPISGNTIYF,TGTGCCAGCGCCTCCGACCCCATCTCTGGAAACACCATATATTTT
TRBJ1-5,NA,NA,14,TRBV6-5,CASSYDGFNQPQHF,TGTGCCAGCAGTTACGACGGGTTCAATCAGCCCCAGCATTTT
TRBJ1-1,TRBD1,few,14,TRBV7-3,CASSHGQAYTEAFF,TGTGCCAGCAGCCACGGACAGGCCTACACTGAAGCTTTCTTT
TRBJ2-5,TRBD1,NA,16,TRBV18,CASSPPGTGQGETQYF,TGTGCCAGCTCACCTCCCGGGACAGGTCAAGGGGAGACCCAGTACTTC
TRBJ1-1,NA,NA,11,TRBV27,CASMDPGGAFF,TGTGCCAGCATGGACCCCGGTGGAGCTTTCTTT
TRBJ1-5,NA,NA,16,TRBV6-6,CASNGLRSYSNQPQHF,TGTGCCAGCAATGGTCTCCGGTCTTATAGCAATCAGCCCCAGCATTTT
TRBJ1-3,NA,NA,14,TRBV4-3,CASSQDYGGRTIYF,TGCGCCAGCAGCCAAGATTATGGAGGGAGGACCATATATTTT
TRBJ2-7,NA,NA,12,TRBV7-9,CASSDDSYEQYF,TGTGCCAGCAGCGACGACAGTTACGAGCAGTACTTC
TRBJ2-5,TRBD2,NA,14,TRBV3-1/TRBV3-2,CASSRGGGRETQYF,TGTGCCAGCAGCCGCGGGGGGGGTAGGGAGACCCAGTACTTC
TRBJ1-5,NA,NA,12,TRBV6-5,CASGEGDQPQHF,TGTGCCAGCGGGGAGGGAGATCAGCCCCAGCATTTT
TRBJ1-2,TRBD1,NA,13,TRBV19,CASRDRGYYGYTF,TGTGCCAGTAGAGACAGGGGTTACTATGGCTACACCTTC
TRBJ2-2,TRBD2,few,17,TRBV13,CASSLGRLAGEYGELFF,TGTGCCAGCAGCTTAGGTCGGCTAGCGGGAGAGTACGGGGAGCTGTTTTTT
TRBJ2-7,TRBD2,once,15,TRBV3-1/TRBV3-2,CASSQGTSGSYEQYF,TGTGCCAGCAGCCAAGGGACTAGCGGGAGTTACGAGCAGTACTTC
TRBJ2-3,NA,NA,11,TRBV6-1,CASSQQDTQYF,TGTGCCAGCAGTCAACAGGATACGCAGTATTTT
TRBJ1-4,TRBD1,once,17,TRBV20-1,CSASGSGTGSTNEKLFF,TGCAGTGCTAGTGGCTCCGGGACAGGGTCAACTAATGAAAAACTGTTTTTT
TRBJ1-5,NA,few,14,TRBV5-1,CASSLGGNKQPQHF,TGCGCCAGCAGCTTGGGGGGGAACAAGCAGCCCCAGCATTTT
TRBJ1-1,TRBD1,few,13,TRBV6-5,CASRGQGARQAFF,TGTGCCAGCAGGGGACAGGGGGCCCGTCAAGCTTTCTTT
TRBJ1-2,TRBD1,NA,16,TRBV7-9,CASNPNRGRTLYGYTF,TGTGCCAGCAACCCCAACAGGGGCCGGACCCTCTATGGCTACACCTTC
TRBJ1-6,NA,NA,13,TRBV23-1,CASSQSKGSPLHF,TGCGCCAGCAGTCAATCAAAAGGATCACCCCTCCACTTT